This T cell receptor beta chain stems from a study of blood T cell repertoires in COVID-19. The repertoire was sequenced with immunoSEQ multiplex PCR; TCRdb's copy has only in-frame clones and lacks some. The table has a few hundred thousand clones, roughly 80% seen once; the top ten hold less than 3.5%. CDR1 and CDR2 from the germline V gene are MNHEY and SVGEGT. This CDR3 has 12 residues. V dropped 2 bases and J dropped 4 bases, with 5 bases sitting between them. The TCR originated in a woman aged 18-29 years with acute or convalescent COVID-19. The sample taken for sequencing was peripheral blood. The genes are TRBV6-2 or TRBV6-3 and TRBJ2-5, with D uncertain. The CDR3 protein is CASSYGGETQYF. CDR3 DNA sequence: TGTGCCAGCAGTTACGGCGGAGAGACCCAGTACTTC.